These T cell receptor beta chains were read from a single sample in a study of shared clonotypes between healthy human individuals. The table came from immunoSEQ multiplex PCR; TCRdb's copy has only in-frame clones and leaves some out. Of approximately 1.4 million clones in the sample, approximately 98% are singletons; the top ten hold about 0.45%. The sample consisted of naive CD4+ T cells sorted from blood. These receptors came from a man younger than 45 in good health. Each CDR3 is given without its conserved first and last residue.

j_call v_call cdr3_aa
TRBJ2-1 TRBV10-3 AIKEGGKNEQF
TRBJ2-7 TRBV28 ASRQQAPNYEQY
TRBJ2-3 TRBV5-1 ASSRGRGTGGVWTDTQY
TRBJ2-7 TRBV18 ASSRLSEQY
TRBJ2-7 TRBV18 ASSPPGQGAYEQY
TRBJ1-2 TRBV9 ASSARTANYGYT
TRBJ2-1 TRBV6-4 ASSDSYRSSYNEQF
TRBJ2-1 TRBV27 ASSLALLAGGRNNEQF
TRBJ2-3 TRBV29-1 SASPRVPTDTQY
TRBJ2-3 TRBV5-1 ASSLDRARTDTQY
TRBJ2-7 TRBV5-1 ASSPLTANYEQY
TRBJ2-1 TRBV7-3 ASSSGLAGMNEQF
TRBJ1-2 TRBV6-1 ASSGDRGQGYT
TRBJ1-3 TRBV2 ASSDGQISGNTIY
TRBJ1-1 TRBV7-9 ASSLDTSGTGNTEAF
TRBJ2-1 TRBV18 ASSPIGGNEQF
TRBJ2-6 TRBV28 ASSFAGLTSGANVLT
TRBJ2-7 TRBV29-1 SVLQGPYEQY
TRBJ2-3 TRBV9 ASSSRTGTDTQY
TRBJ2-5 TRBV5-1 ASSFLQDSQETQY
TRBJ2-1 TRBV4-1 ASSQVLVFGNEQF
TRBJ1-1 TRBV5-1 ASSADRAGTEAF
TRBJ2-1 TRBV18 ASSLVAPGRGYNEQF
TRBJ1-1 TRBV6-5 ASSYSGGNTEAF
TRBJ1-2 TRBV19 ASSIAVRSHGYT
TRBJ2-1 TRBV11-2 ASSFVTRGEQF
TRBJ1-2 TRBV29-1 SAKGAGYYGYT
TRBJ1-4 TRBV9 ASSVEPGSANEKLF
TRBJ2-7 TRBV6-6 ASSYGTGSLEQY
TRBJ2-7 TRBV5-1 ASSQGRVSGEQY
TRBJ1-5 TRBV6-5 ASRNGQGNQPQH
TRBJ2-1 TRBV25-1 ASSEYSGRNEQF
TRBJ1-1 TRBV28 ASSPPRGRNTEAF
TRBJ2-1 TRBV5-1 ASSSGLAGLEQF
TRBJ2-7 TRBV6-1 ASSEPGASGSYEQY
TRBJ2-7 TRBV5-1 ASSLPGQGSYEQY
TRBJ1-2 TRBV7-9 ARPLTGADYGYT
TRBJ1-1 TRBV7-2 ASKSWGGNTEAF
TRBJ1-4 TRBV18 ASSRTGITNEKLF
TRBJ1-3 TRBV7-2 ASSQRQDSGNTIY
TRBJ2-5 TRBV7-2 ASSLVYWDRKETQY
TRBJ2-1 TRBV7-8 ASSLDPAGGPHEQF
TRBJ1-1 TRBV7-9 ASSSRSLEAF
TRBJ1-4 TRBV7-9 ASSRTGMINEKLF
TRBJ2-5 TRBV7-2 ASSPDGRPQETQY
. TRBV15 ATSERVLPEYEQY
TRBJ2-5 TRBV18 ASSPKETQY
TRBJ1-4 TRBV7-3 ASSRALGEKLF
TRBJ2-7 TRBV27 ASSSLPRGGALYEQY
TRBJ2-6 TRBV7-6 ASSSLPTSGANVLT
TRBJ1-2 TRBV18 ASSPVVGVPYWGGYT
TRBJ1-1 TRBV18 ASSPAGGRLFTEAF
TRBJ2-5 TRBV19 ASSRKGNSQETQY
TRBJ2-7 TRBV5-4 ASSLGGGRFD
TRBJ2-7 TRBV19 ASSTAGTSGRASYEQY